This paragraph reports one T cell receptor beta chain. Its antigen is as yet unknown. As to treatment: approximately nine-day PBMC culture with coronavirus spike peptide pools or control peptides (ViraFEST assay). CD4+ T cells of the unexposed donor were collected before the COVID-19 pandemic (2011-2018). After being plated at two million per well, PBMCs were cultured with 9.5 to 10 IU/ml IL-2 and about 10 ug/ml peptide pools. This CDR3 spans 15 amino acids. These data belong to a study of vaccination and CD4 T cells after COVID-19. On the study more broadly: Sampling after COVID took place at a median of around 110 days (range 35 to 161) following diagnosis. Controls had a CEFX pool, an HIV-1 Nef pool, or no peptide added.

Whole-study results and caveats: Spike mono-reactivity marked 304 of 307 vaccine-specific clones in convalescent patients.

Cultured CD4+ T-cell DNA underwent Oncomine TCR Beta short-read sequencing. TCRdb called the PCR reads again in MiXCR, with one record for every CDR3 protein. The repertoire includes approximately 1,300 distinct CDR3 sequences, 15% to 20% of them detected once, and around 63% sits in the top ten. The V call is TRBV21-1, the J call TRBJ2-7; TRBD1, the D gene given by the table, was not confirmed from the DNA. TRBV21-1 represents a pseudogene. Sequencing used CD4+ T cells from blood, cultured in vitro. The clonotype was recovered from a human donor in good health. The CDR3 DNA is TGTGCCAGCAGCGGAGTGTTCCGGACAGACTACGAGCAGTACTTC. Protein sequence: CASSGVFRTDYEQYF.